The subject of this entry is one T cell receptor beta chain. What it binds is unknown. The CDR3 runs 17 residues. CDR1 is ENHRY and CDR2 is SYGVKD in the germline V gene. The trim removed 4 bases at V and 0 bases at J, leaving 8 bases unmatched. The PCR employed 60 Vbeta primers together with 13 Jbeta primers. Sequencing was performed with immunoSEQ multiplex PCR; in TCRdb, only in-frame clones are kept and a portion is missing. This table holds approximately 30,000 clones. The data are from a study of cytomegalovirus exposure and HLA in healthy donors. Study findings and constraints: Links to common viral pathogens appeared, in a later analysis, for several of the most significant clusters.

The specimen was PBMCs. The clonotype originates from a middle-aged woman in good health and CMV-seropositive. This chain connects TRBV10-3 to TRBJ2-1; 8 bases line up with TRBD2. CDR3 nucleotide sequence: TGTGCCATCAGTGTCCCACAGAGCGGGAGCTCCTACAATGAGCAGTTCTTC. This sequence encodes CAISVPQSGSSYNEQFF.